This T cell receptor beta chain derives from a study of CD8 T cells in Susac syndrome. Study outcomes and limitations: It was acknowledged by the study that relatively few individuals were included in its TCR sequencing and HLA analysis. TEMRA cells and active patients showed peak Susac CD8+ clonal expansion. Susac-specific public clones numbered approximately 15 in total CD8+ repertoires (and 5 or 6 in CD8+ TEMRA repertoires).

Sequencing of TCR beta was undertaken in CD8+ and CD4+ T cells derived from blood. Remarks on this clonotype: Its antigen remains unidentified.

Random hexamers were used to reverse transcribe roughly 0.45 to 1 ug of RNA. One entry per CDR3 protein results from TCRdb running MiXCR on the immunoSEQ multiplex PCR reads. The sample consists of about 100,000 distinct CDR3 sequences, roughly 96% of them appearing once. With 7 bases removed from V and 0 bases from J, the gap between germline ends came to 17 bases. Germline V gives CDR1 MGHRA, CDR2 YSYEKL. The length of the CDR3 is 16 residues. Sequencing was done on a sample of CD8+ T cells from PBMCs. This receptor was obtained from a human donor with Susac syndrome. The rearrangement uses TRBV4-1 and TRBJ2-3; D not resolved. CDR3 in DNA: TGCGCCAGCAACCTAGGAGCCGCTCGTAGCACAGATACGCAGTATTTT. Translated: CASNLGAARSTDTQYF.